This T cell receptor beta chain was observed in a study of cytomegalovirus exposure and HLA in healthy donors. The study, taken as a whole, reports: Accurate predictions that matched the HLA-A and HLA-B alleles of most subjects were reportedly made from TCR beta sequences. In a later analysis, HLA-associated TCR beta chains were more clonally expanded than equally common others.

PCR was performed using 60 Vbeta and 13 Jbeta primers. Assay: immunoSEQ multiplex PCR; the TCRdb copy retains only in-frame clones and omits some. Of about 200,000 clones listed, roughly 85% are singletons. Turning to this clone: The antigen remains unidentified.

V lost 7 bases and J lost 6; bases outside the gene matches: 10. The germline CDR1 and CDR2 sequences are MNHNS and SASEGT. The length of the CDR3 is 15 residues. This chain uses TRBV6-1 with TRBJ1-4; TRBD1 agrees at 8 bases. The material sequenced was PBMCs. The sequence was obtained from a woman aged 45 to 65 in good health and CMV-seronegative. For the CDR3, the DNA is TGTGCCAGCAATTCAGGGGGCGCTTCTCATGAAAAACTGTTTTTT. It specifies CASNSGGASHEKLFF.